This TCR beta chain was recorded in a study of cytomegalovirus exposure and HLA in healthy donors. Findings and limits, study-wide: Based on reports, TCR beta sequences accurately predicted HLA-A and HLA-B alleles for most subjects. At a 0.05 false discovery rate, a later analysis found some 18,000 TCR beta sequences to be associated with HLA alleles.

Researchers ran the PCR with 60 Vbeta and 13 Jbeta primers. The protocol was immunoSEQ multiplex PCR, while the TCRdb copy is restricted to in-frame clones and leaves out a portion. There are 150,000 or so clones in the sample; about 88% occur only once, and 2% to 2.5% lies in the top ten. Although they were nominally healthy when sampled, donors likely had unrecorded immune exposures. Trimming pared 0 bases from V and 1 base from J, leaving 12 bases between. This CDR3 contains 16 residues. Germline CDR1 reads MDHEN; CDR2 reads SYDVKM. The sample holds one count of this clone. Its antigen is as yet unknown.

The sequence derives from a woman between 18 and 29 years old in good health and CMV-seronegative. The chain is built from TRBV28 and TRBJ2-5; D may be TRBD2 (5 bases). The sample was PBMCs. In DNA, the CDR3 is TGTGCCAGCAGTTTATGGACACGGGGAACCCAAGAGACCCAGTACTTC. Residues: CASSLWTRGTQETQYF.